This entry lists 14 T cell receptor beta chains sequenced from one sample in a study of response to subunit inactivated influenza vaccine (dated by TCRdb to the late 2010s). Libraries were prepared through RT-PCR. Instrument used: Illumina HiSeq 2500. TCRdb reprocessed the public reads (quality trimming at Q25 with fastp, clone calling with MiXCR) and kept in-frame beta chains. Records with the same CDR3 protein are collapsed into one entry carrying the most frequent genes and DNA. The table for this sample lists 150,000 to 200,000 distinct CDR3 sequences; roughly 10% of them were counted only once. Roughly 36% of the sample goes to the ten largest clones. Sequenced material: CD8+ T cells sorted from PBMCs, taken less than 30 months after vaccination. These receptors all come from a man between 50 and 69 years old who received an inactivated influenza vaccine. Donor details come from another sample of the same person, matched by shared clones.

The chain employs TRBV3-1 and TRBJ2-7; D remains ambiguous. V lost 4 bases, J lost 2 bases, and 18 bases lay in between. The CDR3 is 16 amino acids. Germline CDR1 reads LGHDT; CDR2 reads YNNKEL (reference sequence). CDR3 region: CASSPELWQPTYEQYF. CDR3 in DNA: TGTGCCAGCAGCCCCGAATTGTGGCAACCGACCTACGAGCAGTACTTC.

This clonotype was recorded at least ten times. In DNA, the CDR3 is TGTGCCAGCAGCCAAGGACAGGAGGTCCCGAACACTGAAGCTTTCTTT. Protein product: CASSQGQEVPNTEAFF. The chain uses TRBV3-1 and TRBJ1-1; perhaps TRBD1 as D (6 bases). This CDR3 contains 16 residues. Germline V CDR1 and CDR2: LGHDT, YNNKEL (reference sequence). The V and J ends lost 1 base and 1 base respectively, with 13 bases between them.

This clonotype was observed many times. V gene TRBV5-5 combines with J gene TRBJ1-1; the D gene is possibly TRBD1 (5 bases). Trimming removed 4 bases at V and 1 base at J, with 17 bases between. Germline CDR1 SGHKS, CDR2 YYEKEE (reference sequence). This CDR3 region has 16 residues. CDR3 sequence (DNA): TGTGCCAGCAGCCCGACAGTGGTGGAGGAGAACACTGAAGCTTTCTTT. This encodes CASSPTVVEENTEAFF.

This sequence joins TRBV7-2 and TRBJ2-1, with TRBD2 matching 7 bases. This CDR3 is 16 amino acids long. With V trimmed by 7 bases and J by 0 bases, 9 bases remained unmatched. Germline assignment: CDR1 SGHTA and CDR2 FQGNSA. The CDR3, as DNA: TGTGCCAGCATCAGAGGCACTAGCGCCTCCTACAATGAGCAGTTCTTC. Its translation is CASIRGTSASYNEQFF.

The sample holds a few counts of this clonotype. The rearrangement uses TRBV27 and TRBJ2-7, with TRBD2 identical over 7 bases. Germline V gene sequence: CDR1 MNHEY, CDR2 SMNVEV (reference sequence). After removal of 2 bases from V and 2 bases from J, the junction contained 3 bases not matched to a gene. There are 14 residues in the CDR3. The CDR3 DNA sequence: TGTGCCAGCAGTTTAGGGGGGGTTCCCTACGAGCAGTACTTC. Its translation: CASSLGGVPYEQYF.

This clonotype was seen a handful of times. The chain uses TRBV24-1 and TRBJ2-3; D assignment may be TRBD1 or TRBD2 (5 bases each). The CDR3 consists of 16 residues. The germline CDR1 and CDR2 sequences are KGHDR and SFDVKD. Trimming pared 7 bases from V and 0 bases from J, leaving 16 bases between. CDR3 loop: CATRGPVQGSTDTQYF. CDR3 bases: TGTGCCACCAGGGGACCAGTGCAAGGTAGCACAGATACGCAGTATTTT.

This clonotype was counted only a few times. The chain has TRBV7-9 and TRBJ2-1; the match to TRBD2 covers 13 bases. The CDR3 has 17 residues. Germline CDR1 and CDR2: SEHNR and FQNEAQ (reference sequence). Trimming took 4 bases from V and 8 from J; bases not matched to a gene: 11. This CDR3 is CASSSTSGGAFGHEQFF. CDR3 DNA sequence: TGTGCCAGCAGCTCCACTAGCGGGGGGGCCTTCGGCCATGAGCAGTTCTTC.

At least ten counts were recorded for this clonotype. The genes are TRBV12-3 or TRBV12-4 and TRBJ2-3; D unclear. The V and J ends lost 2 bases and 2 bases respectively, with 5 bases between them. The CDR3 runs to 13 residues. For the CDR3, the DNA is TGTGCCAGCAGTTTACGGTTCACAGATACGCAGTATTTT. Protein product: CASSLRFTDTQYF.

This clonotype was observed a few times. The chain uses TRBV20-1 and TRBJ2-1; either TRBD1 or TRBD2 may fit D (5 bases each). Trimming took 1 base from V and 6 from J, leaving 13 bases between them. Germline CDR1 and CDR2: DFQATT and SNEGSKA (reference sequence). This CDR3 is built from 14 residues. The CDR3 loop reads CSARVPGTPNEQFF. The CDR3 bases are TGCAGTGCTAGAGTACCCGGGACCCCCAATGAGCAGTTCTTC.

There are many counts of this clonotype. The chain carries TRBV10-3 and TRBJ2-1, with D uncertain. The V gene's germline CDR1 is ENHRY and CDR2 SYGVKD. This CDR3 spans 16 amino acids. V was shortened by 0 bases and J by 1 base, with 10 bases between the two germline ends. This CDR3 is CAISESLVLSYNEQFF. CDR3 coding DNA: TGTGCCATCAGTGAGTCGCTGGTCCTATCCTACAATGAGCAGTTCTTC.

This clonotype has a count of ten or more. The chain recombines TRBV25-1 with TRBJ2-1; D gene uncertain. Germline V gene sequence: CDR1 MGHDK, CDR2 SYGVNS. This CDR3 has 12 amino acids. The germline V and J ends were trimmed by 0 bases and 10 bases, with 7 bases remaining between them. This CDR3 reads CASSEYGIEQFF. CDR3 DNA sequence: TGTGCCAGCAGTGAATACGGAATAGAGCAGTTCTTC.

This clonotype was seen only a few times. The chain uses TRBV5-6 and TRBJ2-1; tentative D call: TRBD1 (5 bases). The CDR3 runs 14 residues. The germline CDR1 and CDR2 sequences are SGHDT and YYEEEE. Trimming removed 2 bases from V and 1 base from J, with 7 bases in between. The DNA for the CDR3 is TGTGCCAGCAGCTTTGACAGTTCCTACAATGAGCAGTTCTTC. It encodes CASSFDSSYNEQFF.

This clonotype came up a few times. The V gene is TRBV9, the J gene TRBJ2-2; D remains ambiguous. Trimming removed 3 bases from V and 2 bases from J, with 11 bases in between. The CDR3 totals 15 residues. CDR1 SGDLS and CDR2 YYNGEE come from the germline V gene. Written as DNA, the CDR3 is TGTGCCAGCAGCGATCGGAGCACAAACACCGGGGAGCTGTTTTTT. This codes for CASSDRSTNTGELFF.

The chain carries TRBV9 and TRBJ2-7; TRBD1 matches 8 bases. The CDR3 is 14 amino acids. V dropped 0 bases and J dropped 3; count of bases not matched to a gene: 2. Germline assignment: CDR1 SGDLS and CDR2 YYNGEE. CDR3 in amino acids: CASSVAGTGYEQYF. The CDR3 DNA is TGTGCCAGCAGCGTAGCAGGGACAGGCTACGAGCAGTACTTC.